These 25 T cell receptor beta chains were sequenced from one sample in a study of immune cell composition in non-small cell lung cancer. Normal lung was taken at the farthest possible site, at least 3 cm from tumour. This table comes from immunoSEQ multiplex PCR, and its TCRdb copy is limited to in-frame clones, with some not included. The sample includes approximately 6,800 clones, around 77% of them seen just once. The sample comprised non-adjacent lung tissue. Receptors originate from a human donor with non-small cell lung cancer.

This clone has only a few counts. The rearrangement uses TRBV6-6 and TRBJ2-2; TRBD2 might be the D (6 bases). V lost 3 bases and J 5 bases, leaving 10 bases between the germline ends. Germline V lookup: CDR1 MNHNY, CDR2 SVGAGI (reference sequence). The CDR3 extends over 14 amino acids. CDR3 sequence: CASSYGRETGELFF. The CDR3 nucleotides are TGTGCCAGCAGTTATGGGCGGGAAACCGGGGAGCTGTTTTTT.

The chain recombines TRBV6-6 with TRBJ2-7; perhaps TRBD2 as D (6 bases). The CDR3 is made up of 12 amino acids. V lost 3 bases and J lost 7, with 10 bases in between. Germline V lookup: CDR1 MNHNY, CDR2 SVGAGI (reference sequence). CDR3 nucleotide sequence: TGTGCCAGCAGTTATGGGGGGAAGGAGCAGTACTTC. Encoded protein: CASSYGGKEQYF.

The V call is TRBV10-3, the J call TRBJ1-1; D uncertain. The CDR3 sequence is 12 residues long. V lost 5 bases to trimming and J lost 1 base, with 5 bases between them. Germline CDR1 ENHRY, CDR2 SYGVKD. The CDR3 bases are TGTGCCATCAGTCCGTCGAACACTGAAGCTTTCTTT. Translating gives CAISPSNTEAFF.

V is TRBV6-1 and J is TRBJ2-3, with 9 bases lining up with TRBD2. V lost 5 bases, J lost 4 bases, and 7 bases stayed unmatched. This CDR3 is 15 amino acids long. Germline V gene lookup returns CDR1 MNHNS and CDR2 SASEGT. CDR3 loop: CASSLAGDRSDTQYF. The CDR3 DNA sequence: TGTGCCAGCAGTTTAGCGGGAGATAGATCAGATACGCAGTATTTT.

The chain recombines TRBV28 with TRBJ1-2; D is perhaps TRBD1 (5 bases). This CDR3 comprises 14 residues. Germline loops: CDR1 MDHEN, CDR2 SYDVKM. V was trimmed by 1 base and J by 7 bases, leaving 13 bases between them. The CDR3 reads CASSLLGGWSGYTF. The CDR3 DNA follows: TGTGCCAGCAGTTTATTGGGGGGATGGTCTGGCTACACCTTC.

The chain is built from TRBV6-5 and TRBJ2-7, with TRBD1 identical over 8 bases. J gave up 7 bases and V 0 bases, and 5 bases lay outside the gene matches. The CDR3 extends over 14 amino acids. Germline V lookup: CDR1 MNHEY, CDR2 SVGAGI. In DNA form, the CDR3 reads TGTGCCAGCAGTTACTCGTGGCAGGGGGCGGAGCAGTACTTC. The encoded protein is CASSYSWQGAEQYF.

J is TRBJ1-2 and V is TRBV18, with 12 bases fitting TRBD1. V trimming: 5 bases; J trimming: 4 bases; junction bases outside the gene matches: 2. The CDR3 extends over 14 amino acids. Germline CDR1 reads KGHSH; CDR2 reads LQKENI. CDR3 coding DNA: TGTGCCAGCTCAGGGACAGGGGGCGCCTATGGCTACACCTTC. This translates into CASSGTGGAYGYTF.

The chain employs TRBV27 and TRBJ2-2; 11 nucleotides line up with TRBD2. Germline V gene sequence: CDR1 MNHEY, CDR2 SMNVEV (reference sequence). CDR3 length equals 14 residues. V trimming: 6 bases; J trimming: 5 bases; junction bases outside the gene matches: 2. CDR3 DNA sequence: TGTGCCAGCAGACTAGCGGGAGTAACCGGGGAGCTGTTTTTT. This encodes CASRLAGVTGELFF.

V and J are TRBV7-9 and TRBJ1-2; 7 positions agree with TRBD1. J lost 5 bases, V lost 5 bases, and 8 bases had no gene match. The CDR3 has 14 amino acids. Germline V gene sequence: CDR1 SEHNR, CDR2 FQNEAQ (reference sequence). The CDR3 bases are TGTGCCAGCAGCAAAGAGACACAGGGGTATGGCTACACCTTC. Amino acid sequence: CASSKETQGYGYTF.

V and J are TRBV28 and TRBJ1-1; D is undetermined. CDR3 size: 11 residues. Germline values: CDR1 MDHEN, CDR2 SYDVKM. The ends were cut back, 6 bases at V and 1 base at J, with 3 bases in the middle. The CDR3 region has the DNA TGTGCCAGCAGGCGGAACACTGAAGCTTTCTTT. Residues: CASRRNTEAFF.

The chain links TRBV9 to TRBJ2-5, with 13 bases fitting TRBD2. There are 19 residues in the CDR3. CDR1 is SGDLS, CDR2 YYNGEE, per germline. V was pared by 0 bases and J by 1 base, with 9 bases of the junction left unmatched. The CDR3 DNA reads TGTGCCAGCAGCGTAGTACCCACAGGACTAGCGGGGGCCCAAGAGACCCAGTACTTC. Translated, it gives CASSVVPTGLAGAQETQYF. Full variable domain (outside the CDR3, taken from reference TRBV9 and TRBJ2-5): DSGVTQTPKHLITATGQRVTLRCSPRSGDLSVYWYQQSLDQGLQFLIQYYNGEERAKGNILERFSAQQFPDLHSELNLSSLELGDSALYFCASSVVPTGLAGAQETQYFGPGTRLLVL.

Written as DNA, the CDR3 is TGTGCCAGCAGCTCTAGCGGGAACAATGAGCAGTTCTTC. Protein sequence: CASSSSGNNEQFF. The chain couples TRBV7-3 to TRBJ2-1; 9 bases fit TRBD2. V lost 4 bases, J lost 5 bases, and 0 bases stayed unmatched. Germline V gene lookup returns CDR1 SGHTA and CDR2 FQGTGA. The CDR3 has 13 residues.

The CDR3 is CASSQDGIAGVTGELFF. CDR3 sequence (DNA): TGTGCCAGCAGCCAAGACGGAATAGCGGGGGTCACCGGGGAGCTGTTTTTT. The chain combines TRBV4-2 with TRBJ2-2, with 9 bases that match TRBD2. The V and J ends lost 0 bases and 4 bases, in that order; junction bases with no gene match: 6. Looked up from germline, CDR1 is LGHNA and CDR2 is YNFKEQ. CDR3 size: 17 residues.

On this clone: The same CDR3 also results from other DNA sequences found in this sample. The gene calls are TRBV10-3 and TRBJ1-6; 9 bases are shared with TRBD1. Germline V gives CDR1 ENHRY, CDR2 SYGVKD. CDR3 length equals 14 residues. The V and J ends lost 3 bases and 8 bases, in that order; junction bases with no gene match: 2. The CDR3: CAISDGTGYSPLHF. As DNA, the CDR3 is TGTGCCATCAGTGATGGGACAGGGTATTCACCCCTCCACTTT.

CDR3 loop: CASSRTGVSTEAFF. The CDR3 DNA reads TGTGCCAGCAGCCGCACAGGGGTTAGCACTGAAGCTTTCTTT. V is TRBV7-9 and J is TRBJ1-1; 7 nucleotides align to TRBD1. This CDR3 comprises 14 residues. Germline assignment: CDR1 SEHNR and CDR2 FQNEAQ (reference sequence). V shed 5 bases and J 4 bases; nucleotides not matched to a gene: 7.

J is TRBJ2-3 and V is TRBV5-6, with D maybe TRBD1 (6 bases). Trimming took off 0 bases at V and 3 bases at J, with 11 bases between the two ends. CDR1 SGHDT and CDR2 YYEEEE come from the germline V gene. The CDR3 contains 15 residues. Here the CDR3 reads CASSLVWGRTDTQYF. The CDR3 bases are TGTGCCAGCAGCTTGGTCTGGGGGCGGACAGATACGCAGTATTTT.

This chain uses TRBV29-1 with TRBJ2-7; the match to TRBD2 covers 8 bases. The CDR3 is made up of 14 amino acids. Per germline, CDR1 SQVTM and CDR2 ANQGSEA. V was clipped by 2 bases and J by 1 base; unmatched bases: 4. DNA for the CDR3: TGCAGCGTTGAACAGCGGGAGCTATCCTACGAGCAGTACTTC. The encoded protein is CSVEQRELSYEQYF.

V and J are TRBV5-1 and TRBJ2-1; 12 bases fit TRBD2. With V trimmed by 3 bases and J by 3 bases, 13 bases remained unmatched. Germline V lookup: CDR1 SGHRS, CDR2 YFSETQ. The CDR3 length is 19 residues. The CDR3 reads CASSSPTSGSSLYYNEQFF. The DNA for the CDR3 is TGCGCCAGCAGCTCCCCGACTAGCGGGAGTTCTCTATACTACAATGAGCAGTTCTTC.

The J gene is TRBJ2-3, the V gene TRBV6-5; D is undetermined. CDR1 and CDR2 (germline): MNHEY, SVGAGI. V lost 6 bases and J lost 4, with 8 bases in between. There are 12 residues in the CDR3. CDR3 DNA: TGTGCCAGCAGAACCGCAGCAGATACGCAGTATTTT. Amino acids: CASRTAADTQYF.

This clone occurred a few times. At one end the junction does not follow the germline gene, possibly because of a read error. The gene calls are TRBV19 and TRBJ2-3, with D perhaps TRBD1 (6 bases). CDR1 is LNHDA, CDR2 SQIVND, per germline (reference sequence). This CDR3 has 17 residues. The CDR3 DNA reads TGTGCCAGTAGTATAGTCCCAAGAGGGACAAGCAGAGATACGCAGTATTTT. Translation: CASSIVPRGTSRDTQYF.

The genes are TRBV9 and TRBJ1-4; 7 bases are shared with TRBD1. J lost 7 bases, V lost 0 bases, and 6 bases had no gene match. Germline CDR1 SGDLS, CDR2 YYNGEE. There are 15 residues in the CDR3. CDR3 DNA: TGTGCCAGCAGCGTAGAGGAGGGGGCGGTTGAAAAACTGTTTTTT. Translating gives CASSVEEGAVEKLFF.

CDR3 sequence: CAISESGRVNTIYF. For the CDR3, the DNA is TGTGCCATCAGTGAGTCAGGTCGGGTTAACACCATATATTTT. The chain joins TRBV10-3 to TRBJ1-3; unclear D gene. V lost 0 bases, J lost 7 bases, and 10 bases lay in between. Germline lookup yields CDR1 ENHRY and CDR2 SYGVKD. CDR3 size: 14 residues.

Of note for this clone: Other DNA sequences in the same sample also yield this CDR3. V and J are TRBV9 and TRBJ2-7, with 7 positions matching TRBD1. This CDR3 has 14 residues. Germline values: CDR1 SGDLS, CDR2 YYNGEE. With 0 bases clipped from V and 3 bases from J, the junction kept 3 bases outside the gene matches. CDR3 sequence (DNA): TGTGCCAGCAGCGTAGGAGGGGGCGGCTACGAGCAGTACTTC. It specifies CASSVGGGGYEQYF.

The chain links TRBV10-3 to TRBJ2-2; D is ambiguous. The V end was cut by 3 bases, the J end by 2 bases, with 7 bases between. CDR1 ENHRY and CDR2 SYGVKD come from the germline V gene. This CDR3 has 14 residues. CDR3 protein: CAISELINTGELFF. DNA for the CDR3: TGTGCCATCAGTGAACTCATAAACACCGGGGAGCTGTTTTTT.

This clone was seen only a few times. This chain joins TRBV23-1 and TRBJ1-2; 8 bases map to TRBD1. TRBV23-1 is an open reading frame, and its role is uncertain. V lost 9 bases, J lost 4 bases, and 22 bases stayed unmatched. The CDR3 covers 18 residues. CDR3 protein: CASTTGVKNRGKGYGYTF. DNA of the CDR3: TGCGCCAGTACGACAGGGGTAAAGAATAGGGGTAAAGGCTATGGCTACACCTTC.